This T cell receptor beta chain was captured by sequencing in a study of molecular identifiers for immune sequencing clone quantification. The study's findings and limits: Identical barcode-sharing TCR molecules could lead to underestimated sizes for highly expanded clones.

With listed TCR primers and previously described methods, bulk TCR libraries were prepared. TCRdb re-derived calls from the PCR reads in MiXCR, one entry per CDR3 protein. The table records approximately 550,000 distinct CDR3 sequences, 25% of them present only once. This clonotype was seen at least ten times. Its specificity is unknown. CDR1 is MGHDK, CDR2 SYGVNS, per germline. The CDR3 is 13 amino acids. V gave up 2 bases and J gave up 7 bases, with 11 bases separating them. V is TRBV25-1 and J is TRBJ1-1; D remains ambiguous. Sample: naive CD8+ T cells from blood, with Jurkat cell RNA spiked in. Subset meaning: FACS-sorted CD8+CD4-CCR7+CD45RA+ naive T cells. The TCR originated in a human donor in good health. Some libraries in this study had Jurkat cell RNA spiked in. DNA of the CDR3: TGTGCCAGCAGTGAAATCGGAACATTTGAAGCTTTCTTT. Residues: CASSEIGTFEAFF. The whole variable domain, filled in from reference TRBV25-1 and TRBJ1-1, reads EADIYQTPRYLVIGTGKKITLECSQTMGHDKMYWYQQDPGMELHLIHYSYGVNSTEKGDLSSESTVSRIRTEHFPLTLESARPSHTSQYLCASSEIGTFEAFFGQGTRLTVV.